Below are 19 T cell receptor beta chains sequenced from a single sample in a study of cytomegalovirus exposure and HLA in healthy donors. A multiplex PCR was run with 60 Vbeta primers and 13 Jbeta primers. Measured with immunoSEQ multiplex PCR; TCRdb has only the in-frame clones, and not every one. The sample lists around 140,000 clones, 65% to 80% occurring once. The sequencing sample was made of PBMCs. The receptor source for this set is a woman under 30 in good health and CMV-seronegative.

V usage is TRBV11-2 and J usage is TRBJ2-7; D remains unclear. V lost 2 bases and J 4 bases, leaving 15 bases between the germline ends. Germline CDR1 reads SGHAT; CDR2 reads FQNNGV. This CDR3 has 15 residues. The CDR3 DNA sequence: TGTGCCAGCAGCTTATTCCCGGGTTACGCATACGAGCAGTACTTC. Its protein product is CASSLFPGYAYEQYF.

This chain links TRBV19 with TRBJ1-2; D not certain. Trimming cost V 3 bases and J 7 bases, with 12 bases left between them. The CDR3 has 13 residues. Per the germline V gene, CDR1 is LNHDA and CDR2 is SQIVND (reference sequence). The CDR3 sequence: CASSIDITGGYTF. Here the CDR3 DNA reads TGTGCCAGTAGTATCGATATCACGGGTGGCTACACCTTC.

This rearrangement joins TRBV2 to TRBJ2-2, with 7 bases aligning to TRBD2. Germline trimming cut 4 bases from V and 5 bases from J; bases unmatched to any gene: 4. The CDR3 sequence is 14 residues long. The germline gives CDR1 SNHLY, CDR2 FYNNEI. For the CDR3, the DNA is TGTGCCAGCAGTGCGACGCGGGGGACCGGGGAGCTGTTTTTT. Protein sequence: CASSATRGTGELFF.

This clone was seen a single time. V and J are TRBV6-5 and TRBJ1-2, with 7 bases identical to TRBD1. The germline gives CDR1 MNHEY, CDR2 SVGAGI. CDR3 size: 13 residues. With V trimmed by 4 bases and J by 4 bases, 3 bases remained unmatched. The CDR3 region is CASSSGQPYGYTF. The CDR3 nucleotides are TGTGCCAGCAGTTCGGGACAGCCCTATGGCTACACCTTC.

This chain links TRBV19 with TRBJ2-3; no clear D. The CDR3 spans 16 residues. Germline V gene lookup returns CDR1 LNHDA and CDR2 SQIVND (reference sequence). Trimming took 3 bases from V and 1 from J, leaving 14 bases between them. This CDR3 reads CASSIPDGEGTDTQYF. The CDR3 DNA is TGTGCCAGTAGTATCCCCGACGGAGAGGGCACAGATACGCAGTATTTT. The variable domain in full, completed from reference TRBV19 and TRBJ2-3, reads DGGITQSPKYLFRKEGQNVTLSCEQNLNHDAMYWYRQDPGQGLRLIYYSQIVNDFQKGDIAEGYSVSREKKESFPLTVTSAQKNPTAFYLCASSIPDGEGTDTQYFGPGTRLTVL.

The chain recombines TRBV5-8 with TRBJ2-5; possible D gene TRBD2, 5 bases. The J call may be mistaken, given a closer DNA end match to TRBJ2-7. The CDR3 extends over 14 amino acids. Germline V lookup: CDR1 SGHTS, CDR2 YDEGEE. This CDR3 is CASSLFGGTYEQYF. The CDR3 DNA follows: TGTGCCAGCAGCTTGTTTGGAGGCACCTACGAGCAGTACTTC.

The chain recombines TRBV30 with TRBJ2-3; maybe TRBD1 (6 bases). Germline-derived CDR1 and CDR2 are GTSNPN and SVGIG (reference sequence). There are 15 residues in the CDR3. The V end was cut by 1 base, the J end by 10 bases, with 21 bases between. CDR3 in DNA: TGTGCCTGGAGTGAGAGGGGGTCGCGGCTAGTTGCGCAGTATTTT. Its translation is CAWSERGSRLVAQYF. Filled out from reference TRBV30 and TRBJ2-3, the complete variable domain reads SQTIHQWPATLVQPVGSPLSLECTVEGTSNPNLYWYRQAAGRGLQLLFYSVGIGQISSEVPQNLSASRPQDRQFILSSKKLLLSDSGFYLCAWSERGSRLVAQYFGPGTRLTVL.

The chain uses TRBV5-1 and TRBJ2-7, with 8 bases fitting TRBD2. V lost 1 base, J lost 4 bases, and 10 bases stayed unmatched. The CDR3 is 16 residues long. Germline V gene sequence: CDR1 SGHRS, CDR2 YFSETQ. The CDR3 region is CASSLTLRAGVYEQYF. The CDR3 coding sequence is TGCGCCAGCAGCTTGACCCTCAGAGCGGGAGTATACGAGCAGTACTTC.

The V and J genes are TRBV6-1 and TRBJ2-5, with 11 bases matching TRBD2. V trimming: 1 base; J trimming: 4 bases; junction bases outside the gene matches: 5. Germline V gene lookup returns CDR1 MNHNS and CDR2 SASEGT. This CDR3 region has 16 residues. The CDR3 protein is CASSEVTSGSRETQYF. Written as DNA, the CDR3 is TGTGCCAGCAGTGAAGTAACTAGCGGGAGTCGAGAGACCCAGTACTTC.

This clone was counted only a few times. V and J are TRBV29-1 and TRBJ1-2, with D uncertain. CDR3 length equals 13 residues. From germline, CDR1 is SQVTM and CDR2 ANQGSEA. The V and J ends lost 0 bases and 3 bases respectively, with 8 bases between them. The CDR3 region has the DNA TGCAGCGTTGAAGATCAGGCGCACTATGGCTACACCTTC. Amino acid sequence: CSVEDQAHYGYTF.

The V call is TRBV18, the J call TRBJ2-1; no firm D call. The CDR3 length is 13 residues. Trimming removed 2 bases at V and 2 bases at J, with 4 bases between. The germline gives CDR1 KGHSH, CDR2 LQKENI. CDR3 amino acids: CASSPTAYNEQFF. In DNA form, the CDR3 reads TGTGCCAGCTCACCAACAGCCTACAATGAGCAGTTCTTC.

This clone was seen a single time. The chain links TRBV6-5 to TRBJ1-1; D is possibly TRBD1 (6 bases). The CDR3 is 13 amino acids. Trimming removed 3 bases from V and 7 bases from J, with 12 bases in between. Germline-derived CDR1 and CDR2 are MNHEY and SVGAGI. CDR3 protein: CASSYTGWGEAFF. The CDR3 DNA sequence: TGTGCCAGCAGTTATACAGGGTGGGGTGAAGCTTTCTTT.

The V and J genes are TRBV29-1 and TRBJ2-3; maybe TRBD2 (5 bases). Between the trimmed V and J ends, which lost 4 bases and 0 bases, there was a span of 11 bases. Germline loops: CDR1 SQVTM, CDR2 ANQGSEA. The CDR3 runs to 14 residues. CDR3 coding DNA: TGCAGCGTTGCATTAGGACTGAGCACAGATACGCAGTATTTT. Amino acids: CSVALGLSTDTQYF.

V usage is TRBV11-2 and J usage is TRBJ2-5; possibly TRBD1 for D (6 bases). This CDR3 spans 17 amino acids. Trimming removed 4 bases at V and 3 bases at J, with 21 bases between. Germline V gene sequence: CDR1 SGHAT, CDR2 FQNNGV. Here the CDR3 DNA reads TGTGCCAGCAGCTACTCCCCAGGGGTATGGGGTGAAGAGACCCAGTACTTC. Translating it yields CASSYSPGVWGEETQYF.

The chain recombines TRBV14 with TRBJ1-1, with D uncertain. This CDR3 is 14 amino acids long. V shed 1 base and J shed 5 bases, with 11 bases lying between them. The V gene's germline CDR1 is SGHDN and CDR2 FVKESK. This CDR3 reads CASSQGRKSTEAFF. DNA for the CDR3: TGTGCCAGCAGCCAAGGGAGAAAGTCGACTGAAGCTTTCTTT.

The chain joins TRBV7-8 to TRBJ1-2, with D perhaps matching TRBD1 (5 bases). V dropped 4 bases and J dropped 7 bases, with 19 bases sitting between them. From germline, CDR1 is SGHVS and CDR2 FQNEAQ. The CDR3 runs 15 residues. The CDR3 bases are TGTGCCAGCAGCTCGGATGCCGGGGGGGTTGGTGGCTACACCTTC. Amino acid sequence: CASSSDAGGVGGYTF.

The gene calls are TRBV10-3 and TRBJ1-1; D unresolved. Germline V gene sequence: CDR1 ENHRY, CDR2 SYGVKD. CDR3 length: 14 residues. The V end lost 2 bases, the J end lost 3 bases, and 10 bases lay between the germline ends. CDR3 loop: CAISEPGAYTEAFF. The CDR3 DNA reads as TGTGCCATCAGTGAGCCGGGAGCCTACACTGAAGCTTTCTTT.

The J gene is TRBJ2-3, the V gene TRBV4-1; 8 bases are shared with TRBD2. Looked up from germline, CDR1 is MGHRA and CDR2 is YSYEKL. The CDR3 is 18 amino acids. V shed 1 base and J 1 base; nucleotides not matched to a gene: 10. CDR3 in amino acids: CASSQAGGPGSGTDTQYF. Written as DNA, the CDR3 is TGCGCCAGCAGCCAAGCGGGAGGGCCTGGGTCTGGCACAGATACGCAGTATTTT.

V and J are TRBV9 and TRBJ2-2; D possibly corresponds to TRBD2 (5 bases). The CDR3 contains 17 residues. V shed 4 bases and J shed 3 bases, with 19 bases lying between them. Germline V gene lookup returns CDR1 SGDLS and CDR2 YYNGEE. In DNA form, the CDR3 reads TGTGCCAGCAGCACCTCCCCCGGCCCGGAGGACACCGGGGAGCTGTTTTTT. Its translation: CASSTSPGPEDTGELFF.